The T cell receptor beta chain described here comes from a study of PD-1 blockade in classical Hodgkin lymphoma. Study-wide findings and caveats: The diversity seen at baseline in complete responders resembled that of newly diagnosed patients. Still unresolved is the cause of the repertoire differences, which may be disease activity or prior therapy.

Note on this clone: Antigen: not known.

The protocol was immunoSEQ multiplex PCR, while the TCRdb copy is restricted to in-frame clones and leaves out a portion. Of tens of thousands of clones listed, roughly 89% were seen once; the top ten hold around a tenth. All trial patients relapsed after autologous stem cell transplantation. The germline V gene has CDR1 MDHEN and CDR2 SYDVKM. CDR3 length: 14 residues. V lost 3 bases, J lost 1 base, and 10 bases lay in between. The V call is TRBV28, the J call TRBJ2-7; either TRBD1 or TRBD2 may supply D (5 bases each). Sequencing used peripheral blood mononuclear cells (PBMCs), obtained before the second cycle of nivolumab. The clonotype comes from a human donor with classical Hodgkin lymphoma. The CDR3 region is CASSFRDQSYEQYF. The CDR3 DNA reads TGTGCCAGCAGTTTCCGGGACCAGTCCTACGAGCAGTACTTC. Using reference TRBV28 and TRBJ2-7 for the parts outside the CDR3, the full variable domain is DVKVTQSSRYLVKRTGEKVFLECVQDMDHENMFWYRQDPGLGLRLIYFSYDVKMKEKGDIPEGYSVSREKKERFSLILESASTNQTSMYLCASSFRDQSYEQYFGPGTRLTVT.